This is a list of T cell receptor beta chains from one sample in a study of PD-L1 blockade in urothelial cancer. Sequenced by immunoSEQ multiplex PCR; TCRdb stores in-frame clones only, minus some. The table has tens of thousands of clones, roughly 79% seen once. Source: PBMCs, taken around atezolizumab (anti-PD-L1) treatment. All receptors derive from a man between 65 and 80 years old with urothelial cancer. Both conserved end residues are part of each CDR3. A D gene is named only where the DNA matches it firmly. Rows give clone size only sometimes, using once, few, many, or a class for an expanded clone.

-	TRBJ2-5	TRBV19	-	CASSRTLQETQYF	TGTGCCAGTAGCCGGACTTTACAAGAGACCCAGTACTTC
-	TRBJ1-5	TRBV2	once	CASRETGPQPQHF	TGTGCCAGCAGGGAAACAGGTCCCCAGCCCCAGCATTTT
TRBD2	TRBJ2-2	TRBV5-4	-	CASSLPSGGRTGELFF	TGTGCCAGCAGCCTACCTAGCGGGGGACGGACCGGGGAGCTGTTTTTT
TRBD1	TRBJ1-6	TRBV6-1	few	CASSVQGALNSPLHF	TGTGCCAGCAGTGTACAGGGGGCCCTTAATTCACCCCTCCACTTT
-	TRBJ2-6	TRBV7-9	-	CASSLGQSGTGANVLTF	TGTGCCAGCAGCTTAGGGCAGTCAGGGACTGGGGCCAACGTCCTGACTTTC
-	TRBJ1-1	TRBV30	-	CAWNDWGPRGTEAFF	TGTGCCTGGAACGACTGGGGCCCTAGGGGCACTGAAGCTTTCTTT
-	TRBJ2-3	TRBV29-1	-	CSVDSREGTDTQYF	TGCAGCGTTGACTCCAGGGAAGGAACAGATACGCAGTATTTT
TRBD2	TRBJ2-1	TRBV7-2	once	CASSFQGGGYSYNEQFF	TGTGCCAGCAGCTTCCAAGGCGGGGGGTACTCCTACAATGAGCAGTTCTTC
-	TRBJ1-4	TRBV27	-	CASSFSGHKGEKLFF	TGTGCCAGCAGTTTCTCGGGTCACAAGGGGGAAAAACTGTTTTTT
TRBD2	TRBJ2-1	TRBV2	medium-sized	CASSQRTSGLYNEQFF	TGTGCCAGCAGTCAACGGACTAGCGGGCTTTACAATGAGCAGTTCTTC
-	TRBJ1-4	TRBV10-2	once	CASSEGHRGNEKLFF	TGCGCCAGCAGTGAAGGCCATCGGGGTAATGAAAAACTGTTTTTT
TRBD1	TRBJ1-3	TRBV10-2	-	CASRTGDYNTIYF	TGCGCCAGCAGGACAGGGGATTACAACACCATATATTTT
TRBD1	TRBJ2-6	TRBV7-8	-	CASSSDRAGANVLTF	TGTGCCAGCAGCTCGGACAGGGCTGGGGCCAACGTCCTGACTTTC
-	TRBJ1-4	TRBV27	-	CATRAREEEKLFF	TGTGCCACCCGGGCCAGGGAAGAGGAAAAACTGTTTTTT
-	TRBJ2-1	TRBV5-6	-	CASSWGEDEQFF	TGTGCCAGCAGCTGGGGGGAGGATGAGCAGTTCTTC
-	TRBJ1-4	TRBV15	-	CATSPWGGDGEKLFF	TGTGCCACCAGCCCCTGGGGGGGCGACGGTGAAAAACTGTTTTTT
-	TRBJ1-1	TRBV11-3	-	CASGLTGNMANTEAFF	TGTGCCAGCGGATTGACGGGAAACATGGCCAACACTGAAGCTTTCTTT
-	TRBJ1-5	TRBV7-8	-	CASSPQDIHSNQPQHF	TGTGCCAGCAGCCCCCAAGACATTCATAGCAATCAGCCCCAGCATTTT
-	TRBJ1-1	TRBV19	-	CASSISARENTEAFF	TGTGCCAGTAGTATTTCGGCCAGGGAGAACACTGAAGCTTTCTTT
TRBD1	TRBJ1-2	TRBV5-4	-	CASSLQGDYGYTF	TGTGCCAGCAGCCTACAGGGGGACTATGGCTACACCTTC